This entry describes one T cell receptor (beta chain). The sample originates from a study of chemoradiotherapy in HPV16-positive cancers. Some clones are missing from TCRdb's copy, which holds only in-frame ones; the method was immunoSEQ multiplex PCR. The table records about 27,000 clones, nearly 95% of them present only once. Repertoires were sampled repeatedly during chemoradiotherapy. V lost 0 bases, J lost 2 bases, and 9 bases lay in between. This CDR3 region has 15 residues. CDR1 LGHNA and CDR2 YSLEER come from the germline V gene. The material sequenced was blood, taken from a patient who underwent chemoradiotherapy. This TCR derives from a human donor with HPV-associated anogenital cancer. The chain recombines TRBV4-3 with TRBJ2-3; D gene ambiguous. CDR3 amino acids: CASSQDTTYTDTQYF. The CDR3 nucleotides are TGCGCCAGCAGCCAAGATACAACTTACACAGATACGCAGTATTTT.